The entry that follows covers one T cell receptor (beta chain) sequence. The antigen remains unidentified. The data derive from a study of cytomegalovirus exposure and HLA in healthy donors. General study points: Many donors carried some public TCRs, although rarity characterized most TCR sequences.

The primer mix had 60 Vbeta and 13 Jbeta primers. Some clones are missing from TCRdb's copy, which holds only in-frame ones; the method was immunoSEQ multiplex PCR. Of around 49,000 clones in the sample, 60% to 85% are singletons; the top ten hold 7.5% to 8.5%. Looked up from germline, CDR1 is SEHNR and CDR2 is FQNEAQ (reference sequence). The trim removed 5 bases at V and 1 base at J, leaving 10 bases unmatched. This CDR3 spans 17 amino acids. The chain is built from TRBV7-9 and TRBJ2-2, with 7 positions matching TRBD2. This sequence was found in a young man in good health and CMV-seropositive. Sequenced material: PBMCs. The CDR3, as DNA: TGTGCCAGCAGCGATCCTCGGCCGGGGGGGAACACCGGGGAGCTGTTTTTT. Its translation: CASSDPRPGGNTGELFF.